A selection of T cell receptor beta chains follows, all from one sample in a study of blood T cell repertoires in COVID-19. Profiled with immunoSEQ multiplex PCR; TCRdb holds only in-frame clones, not every one. Among roughly 100,000 clones, roughly 86% were seen once, and the ten largest hold more than 9%. The sequencing sample was made of peripheral blood. The receptors were gathered from a man aged 35-49 years with active or convalescent COVID-19. Each CDR3 is given with its conserved first and last residue. D genes are given only for firm matches. Only some rows state a clone size, as once, few, many or a class for expanded clones.

>TRBV9|-|TRBJ1-6|once|16
TGTGCCAGCAGCGTGGGGGGGGACAACTATAATTCACCCCTCCACTTT
CASSVGGDNYNSPLHF
>TRBV24-1|-|TRBJ2-7|-|18
TGTGCCACCAGTGATAAGGGGGGGCCCACCCTCTATCATTACGAGCAGTACTTC
CATSDKGGPTLYHYEQYF
>TRBV2|-|TRBJ1-5|-|14
TGTGCCAGCAGTGTAATAGATAGCAATCAGCCCCAGCATTTT
CASSVIDSNQPQHF
>TRBV5-5|TRBD2|TRBJ2-2|few|18
TGTGCCAGCAGCCCACGGACTAGCGGGGGCCGGAACACCGGGGAGCTGTTTTTT
CASSPRTSGGRNTGELFF
>TRBV25-1|-|TRBJ1-2|-|14
TGTGCCAGCAGTGTGAAGTCTGCGCCCTATGGCTACACCTTC
CASSVKSAPYGYTF
>TRBV7-3|-|TRBJ2-5|once|15
TGTGCCAGCAGCCCTTCGGGGGGCCACCAAGAGACCCAGTACTTC
CASSPSGGHQETQYF
>TRBV27|TRBD2|TRBJ2-5|-|15
TGTGCCAGCAGTTTCACCCTAGCGGGGGTAGAGACCCAGTACTTC
CASSFTLAGVETQYF
>TRBV6-2/TRBV6-3|-|TRBJ2-6|-|18
TGTGCCAGCAGTCCCCTTGGGCAGGGGACATCTGGGGCCAACGTCCTGACTTTC
CASSPLGQGTSGANVLTF
>TRBV10-2|TRBD1|TRBJ1-5|-|13
TGCGCCAGCAGCCCGGGACAGGGTCTGCCCCAGCATTTT
CASSPGQGLPQHF
>TRBV11-1|-|TRBJ1-1|-|13
TGTGCCAGCAGCGCGGCCTTGAACACTGAAGCTTTCTTT
CASSAALNTEAFF
>TRBV7-3|-|TRBJ2-1|-|13
TGTGCCAGCAGCCCCGCCCGGGACAATGAGCAGTTCTTC
CASSPARDNEQFF
>TRBV6-5|-|TRBJ2-3|-|11
TGTGCCAGTCGGTGGACAGATACGCAGTATTTT
CASRWTDTQYF
>TRBV19|TRBD1|TRBJ2-1|-|17
TGTGCCAGTAAACCCGGGACAGGGTATAGCTCCTACAATGAGCAGTTCTTC
CASKPGTGYSSYNEQFF
>TRBV4-1|-|TRBJ2-5|-|15
TGCGCCAGCAGCCAAGGGACTCCTGCGAGGGAGACCCAGTACTTC
CASSQGTPARETQYF
>TRBV4-1|TRBD2|TRBJ2-2|-|16
TGCGCCAGCAGCCAGCTGTGGGGACTAGGGGCCGGGGAGCTGTTTTTT
CASSQLWGLGAGELFF
>TRBV9|TRBD1|TRBJ2-3|medium-sized|16
TGTGCCAGCAGCGAGAGAGGGGGACAGCTCACAGATACGCAGTATTTT
CASSERGGQLTDTQYF
>TRBV6-5|TRBD2|TRBJ2-5|-|15
TGTGCCACCGAACGGACTAGCGGGGGGGTGGAGACCCAGTACTTC
CATERTSGGVETQYF
>TRBV5-1|TRBD2|TRBJ2-2|-|17
TGCGCCAGCAGCGGGTGGCGAGCGGGGGCTAACACCGGGGAGCTGTTTTTT
CASSGWRAGANTGELFF
>TRBV19|TRBD2|TRBJ2-1|-|15
TGTGCCAGTAGCAAGACTAGCGGGGGGGACAATGAGCAGTTCTTC
CASSKTSGGDNEQFF
>TRBV9|-|TRBJ1-2|-|16
TGTGCCAGCAGCGTAGGAGATCGGCAGGCCAGTGTAGGCTACACCTTC
CASSVGDRQASVGYTF
>TRBV27|TRBD1|TRBJ1-2|-|14
TGTGCCAGCAGCCGACAGGGGGCAAACTATGGCTACACCTTC
CASSRQGANYGYTF
>TRBV29-1|TRBD1|TRBJ2-5|-|13
TGCAGCATTAACAGGGGAAGGGTAGAGACCCAGTACTTC
CSINRGRVETQYF
>TRBV7-3|-|TRBJ2-7|-|15
TGTGCCAGCAGCTCGGTTCCGGCTAGCTCCTACGAGCAGTACTTC
CASSSVPASSYEQYF
>TRBV7-9|-|TRBJ2-7|few|12
TGTGCCAGCAGTAGGCAGGGGCTCGAGCAGTACTTC
CASSRQGLEQYF
>TRBV6-5|TRBD1|TRBJ2-7|-|14
TGTGCCAGCAGTCGCGACAGGGGAGCTTACGAGCAGTACTTC
CASSRDRGAYEQYF
>TRBV14|-|TRBJ2-4|once|15
TGTGCCAGCAGCCAAGATCAGGGCAGGGCGGACATTCAGTACTTC
CASSQDQGRADIQYF
>TRBV6-6|-|TRBJ1-6|-|15
TGTGCCAGCAGTTACTCGGGAGGGCTAGATTCACCCCTCCACTTT
CASSYSGGLDSPLHF
>TRBV5-1|-|TRBJ1-2|-|13
TGCGCCAGCAGCTTGAGTCAGGACTATGGCTACACCTTC
CASSLSQDYGYTF
>TRBV25-1|-|TRBJ1-1|-|13
TGTGCCAGCAGTGAGGCGGGGAACACTGAAGCTTTCTTT
CASSEAGNTEAFF
>TRBV6-5|-|TRBJ1-1|-|15
TGTGCCAGCAGTTACTCCATGGTCGGGAACACTGAAGCTTTCTTT
CASSYSMVGNTEAFF
>TRBV19|TRBD1|TRBJ1-3|-|14
TGTGCCAGTGAAGACAGGGGCTCAGGAAACACCATATATTTT
CASEDRGSGNTIYF
>TRBV11-2|-|TRBJ2-1|-|15
TGTGCCAGCAGCTCTAGTAGGGGAACCGCCAGGGAGCAGTTCTTC
CASSSSRGTAREQFF
>TRBV11-2|TRBD2|TRBJ2-4|once|13
TGTGCCAGCAGCTTTCGGGGGGAAAACATTCAGTACTTC
CASSFRGENIQYF
>TRBV7-9|TRBD2|TRBJ2-2|-|15
TGTGCCAGCAGCCCTCCAGGACTAGCTACCGGGGAGCTGTTTTTT
CASSPPGLATGELFF
>TRBV9|TRBD1|TRBJ1-1|-|15
TGTGCCAGCAGCCCTAGAACCGGGACAGGGGTTGAAGCTTTCTTT
CASSPRTGTGVEAFF
>TRBV6-5|TRBD1|TRBJ2-1|once|13
TGTGCCAGCAGTAGGGACAGTCTATATGAGCAGTTCTTC
CASSRDSLYEQFF
>TRBV5-4|-|TRBJ1-6|-|15
TGTGCCAGCAGCTTGGCGGGGTTGGATAATTCACCCCTCCACTTT
CASSLAGLDNSPLHF
>TRBV12-3/TRBV12-4|-|TRBJ1-2|-|12
TGTGCCAGCAGTTCAGGAGGAGGCGGCTACACCTTC
CASSSGGGGYTF
>TRBV4-2|-|TRBJ2-7|-|15
TGTGCCAGCAGCCAAGATGACATGAGCCGCGCCGAGCAGTACTTC
CASSQDDMSRAEQYF
>TRBV6-2/TRBV6-3|-|TRBJ2-3|-|15
TGTGCCAGCAGTTACTCTAGAGGGGGTACAGATACGCAGTATTTT
CASSYSRGGTDTQYF
>TRBV7-2|-|TRBJ2-7|-|14
TGTGCCAGCAGCTTTCTTCGGGGTTGGGGCGAGCAGTACTTC
CASSFLRGWGEQYF
>TRBV6-2/TRBV6-3|-|TRBJ2-7|-|12
TGTGCCAGCAGTTACAACAGGGTCGAGCAGTACTTC
CASSYNRVEQYF
>TRBV11-2|-|TRBJ1-6|-|15
TGTGCCAGCAGCTTAGAGGCAGGGAATAATTCACCCCTCCACTTT
CASSLEAGNNSPLHF
>TRBV2|TRBD2|TRBJ2-1|-|15
TGTGCCAGCAGGGTCACTAGCGGGGGGGACAATGAGCAGTTCTTC
CASRVTSGGDNEQFF
>TRBV7-2|TRBD1|TRBJ1-2|many|16
TGTGCCAGCAGCGTCGGACAGGGGACAGCTAACTATGGCTACACCTTC
CASSVGQGTANYGYTF
>TRBV9|TRBD1|TRBJ2-5|-|16
TGTGCCAGCAGCGGCGGGACAGGGGGCTTATTGGAGACCCAGTACTTC
CASSGGTGGLLETQYF
>TRBV6-2/TRBV6-3|TRBD1|TRBJ1-6|-|14
TGTGCCAGCAGCCCAGGACAGGGATATTCACCCCTCCACTTT
CASSPGQGYSPLHF
>TRBV5-5|-|TRBJ1-1|-|14
TGTGCCAGCAGCTTTGGGCAGATGAACACTGAAGCTTTCTTT
CASSFGQMNTEAFF
>TRBV5-4|TRBD1|TRBJ2-1|-|15
TGTGCCAGCAGCATCGACAGGGCAGCCTACAATGAGCAGTTCTTC
CASSIDRAAYNEQFF
>TRBV5-6|TRBD1|TRBJ2-7|-|16
TGTGCCAGCAGCTTCAGTTTGACAGGGGATTCCTACGAGCAGTACTTC
CASSFSLTGDSYEQYF
>TRBV29-1|-|TRBJ2-1|-|15
TGCAGCGTTGAAGATTCGGGGATGTGGTACAATGAGCAGTTCTTC
CSVEDSGMWYNEQFF
>TRBV6-1|TRBD1|TRBJ1-2|-|13
TGTGCCAGCAGTGAGGGACAGGGGTTTGGCTACACCTTC
CASSEGQGFGYTF
>TRBV7-2|TRBD2|TRBJ2-3|-|17
TGTGCCAGCAGCCCCCTGTGGACTAGCGGGGAGGGAGATACGCAGTATTTT
CASSPLWTSGEGDTQYF
>TRBV30|-|TRBJ1-5|-|12
TGTGCCTGGAGTCCGAGGGAACAGCCCCAGCATTTT
CAWSPREQPQHF
>TRBV10-3|TRBD1|TRBJ2-7|-|15
TGTGCCATCAGTCTTGGACAGGGGCAGTTATACGAGCAGTACTTC
CAISLGQGQLYEQYF
>TRBV6-5|TRBD1|TRBJ1-3|-|15
TGTGCCAGCAGTTTTCGCACAGGGGCTGGAAACACCATATATTTT
CASSFRTGAGNTIYF
>TRBV19|TRBD2|TRBJ2-7|-|14
TGTGCCAGTAGTACAGCGGGGGCCTACTACGAGCAGTACTTC
CASSTAGAYYEQYF
>TRBV30|-|TRBJ1-6|-|15
TGTGCCTGGAGTCAAGGGGGGGGCAATAATTCACCCCTCCACTTT
CAWSQGGGNNSPLHF
>TRBV19|TRBD1|TRBJ2-3|-|15
TGTGCCAGTAGTATTCGACAGGGGATGACAGATACGCAGTATTTT
CASSIRQGMTDTQYF